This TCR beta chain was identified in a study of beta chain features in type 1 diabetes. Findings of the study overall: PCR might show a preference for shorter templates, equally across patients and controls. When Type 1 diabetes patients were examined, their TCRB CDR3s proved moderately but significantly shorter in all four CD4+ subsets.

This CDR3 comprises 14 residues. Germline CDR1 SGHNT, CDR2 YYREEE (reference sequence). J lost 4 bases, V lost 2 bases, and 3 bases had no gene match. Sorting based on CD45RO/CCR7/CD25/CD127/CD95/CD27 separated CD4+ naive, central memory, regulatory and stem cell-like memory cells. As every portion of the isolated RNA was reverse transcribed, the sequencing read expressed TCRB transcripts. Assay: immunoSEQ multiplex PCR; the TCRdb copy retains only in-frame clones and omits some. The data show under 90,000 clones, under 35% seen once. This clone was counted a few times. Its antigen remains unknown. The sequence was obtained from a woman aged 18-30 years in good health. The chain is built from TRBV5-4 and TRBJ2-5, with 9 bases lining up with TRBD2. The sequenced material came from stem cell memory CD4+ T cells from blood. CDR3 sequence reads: CASSFGGRGETQYF. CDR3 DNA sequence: TGTGCCAGCAGCTTCGGCGGGAGGGGAGAGACCCAGTACTTC.